The present entry profiles one TCR beta chain with its context. Antigen unknown. The data are from a study of T cell repertoires in ileal Crohn's disease. About the study: About half of patients got postoperative therapy: ten or so thiopurines, around 20 anti-TNF. M6 samples are neoterminal ileum biopsies from postoperative colonoscopy.

Overall study results and limits: Within the first postoperative year, endoscopy came at median roughly seven months.

This CDR3 has 14 residues. V was clipped by 5 bases and J by 3 bases, with 8 bases between them. Germline V gene sequence: CDR1 SGHAT, CDR2 FQDESV (reference sequence). The method was immunoSEQ multiplex PCR; TCRdb's version includes in-frame clones alone and lacks a portion of them. This sample yields 13,000 or so clones, of which just under 80% are seen a single time; about 4.3% belongs to the top ten. Time point denoted: neoterminal ileum biopsy at postoperative endoscopy, about 6 months after surgery. Patients were adults with ileal or ileocolonic Crohn's disease needing resection. Sequenced input: ileal tissue. This sequence joins TRBV11-1 and TRBJ2-6; D is possibly TRBD2 (5 bases). The receptor was derived from an adult with Crohn's disease. CDR3 DNA sequence: TGTGCCAGCAGCCGGACTCGTGGGGCCAACGTCCTGACTTTC. Residues: CASSRTRGANVLTF.